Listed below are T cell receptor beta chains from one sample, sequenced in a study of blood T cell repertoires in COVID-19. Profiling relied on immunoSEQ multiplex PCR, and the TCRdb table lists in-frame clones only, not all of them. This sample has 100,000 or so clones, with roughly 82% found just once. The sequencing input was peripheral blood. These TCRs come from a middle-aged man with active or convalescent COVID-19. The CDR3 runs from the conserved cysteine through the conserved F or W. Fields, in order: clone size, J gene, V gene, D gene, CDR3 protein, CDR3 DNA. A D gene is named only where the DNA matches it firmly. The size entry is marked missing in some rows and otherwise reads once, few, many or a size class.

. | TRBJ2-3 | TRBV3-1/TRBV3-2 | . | CASSQVGAGVSTDTQYF | TGTGCCAGCAGCCAAGTGGGGGCGGGGGTCAGCACAGATACGCAGTATTTT
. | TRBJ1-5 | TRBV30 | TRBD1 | CAWRDRDQPQHF | TGTGCCTGGAGAGACAGGGATCAGCCCCAGCATTTT
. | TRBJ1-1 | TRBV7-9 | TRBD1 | CASSSSGGFDEAFF | TGTGCCAGCAGCTCCTCAGGGGGCTTCGATGAAGCTTTCTTT
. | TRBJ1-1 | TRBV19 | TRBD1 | CASSPDRGHTEAFF | TGTGCCAGTAGTCCGGACAGGGGACACACTGAAGCTTTCTTT
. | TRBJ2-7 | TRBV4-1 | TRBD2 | CASSQLLAGGTYEQYF | TGCGCCAGCAGCCAACTACTAGCGGGGGGCACCTACGAGCAGTACTTC
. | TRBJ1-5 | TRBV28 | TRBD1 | CASTTGTGRNQPQHF | TGTGCCAGCACCACCGGGACAGGGCGCAATCAGCCCCAGCATTTT
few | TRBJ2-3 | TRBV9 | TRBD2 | CASSVEDSGDSTDTQYF | TGTGCCAGCAGCGTAGAGGATAGCGGGGATAGCACAGATACGCAGTATTTT
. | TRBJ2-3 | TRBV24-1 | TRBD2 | CATSDQGLATDTQYF | TGTGCCACCAGTGATCAGGGACTAGCTACAGATACGCAGTATTTT
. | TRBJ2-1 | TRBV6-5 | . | CASTTRRGEQFF | TGTGCCAGCACTACCCGGAGGGGAGAGCAGTTCTTC
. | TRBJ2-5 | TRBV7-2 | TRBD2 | CASSLRLAGGPLQETQYF | TGTGCCAGCAGCTTGCGACTAGCGGGGGGGCCCCTTCAGGAGACCCAGTACTTC
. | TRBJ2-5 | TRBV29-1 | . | CSAPGKTDQETQYF | TGCAGCGCACCAGGGAAGACGGACCAAGAGACCCAGTACTTC
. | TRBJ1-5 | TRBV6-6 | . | CASSYGTLSNQPQHF | TGTGCCAGCAGTTACGGGACACTTAGCAATCAGCCCCAGCATTTT
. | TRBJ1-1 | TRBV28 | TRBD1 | CASIPPLRGTFTEAFF | TGTGCCAGCATTCCTCCTCTCAGGGGGACGTTCACTGAAGCTTTCTTT
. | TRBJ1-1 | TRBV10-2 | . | CASRRQLNTEAFF | TGCGCCAGCAGAAGACAGCTGAACACTGAAGCTTTCTTT
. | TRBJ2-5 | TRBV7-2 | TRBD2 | CASSLNGGAETQYF | TGTGCCAGCAGCTTAAACGGGGGGGCGGAGACCCAGTACTTC
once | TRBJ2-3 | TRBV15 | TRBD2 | CATSRDLAGVDTQYF | TGTGCCACCAGCAGAGATCTTGCGGGGGTGGATACGCAGTATTTT
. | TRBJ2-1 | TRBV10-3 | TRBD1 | CAIRATGDNEQFF | TGTGCCATCAGGGCGACAGGGGACAATGAGCAGTTCTTC
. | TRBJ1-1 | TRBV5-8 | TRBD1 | CASSPYPTGGDTEAFF | TGTGCCAGCAGCCCATACCCGACAGGGGGGGACACTGAAGCTTTCTTT
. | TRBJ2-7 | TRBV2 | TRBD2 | CASSEASGGPYEQYF | TGTGCCAGCAGTGAGGCTAGCGGGGGTCCCTACGAGCAGTACTTC
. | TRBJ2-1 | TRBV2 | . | CASSGETGRNEQFF | TGTGCCAGCAGTGGAGAGACTGGCCGCAATGAGCAGTTCTTC
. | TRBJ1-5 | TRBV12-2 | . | CASRLAWPGTKQPQHF | TGTGCAAGTCGCTTAGCGTGGCCAGGGACTAAACAGCCCCAGCATTTT
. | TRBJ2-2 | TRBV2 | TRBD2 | CASSVGLAGGPRTGELFF | TGTGCCAGCAGTGTGGGACTAGCGGGGGGGCCGAGGACCGGGGAGCTGTTTTTT
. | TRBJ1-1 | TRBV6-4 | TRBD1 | CASSDSIAPGQGAYTEAFF | TGTGCCAGCAGTGACTCGATAGCCCCCGGACAGGGGGCATACACTGAAGCTTTCTTT
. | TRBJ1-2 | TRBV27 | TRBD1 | CASSSGQGGGYTF | TGTGCCAGCAGTTCGGGACAGGGAGGCGGCTACACCTTC
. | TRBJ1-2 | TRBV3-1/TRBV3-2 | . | CASSQGGNYGYTF | TGTGCCAGCAGCCAGGGAGGGAACTATGGCTACACCTTC
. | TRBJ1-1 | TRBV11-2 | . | CASSLAPTNTEAFF | TGTGCCAGCAGCTTAGCACCTACGAACACTGAAGCTTTCTTT
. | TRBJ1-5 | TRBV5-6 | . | CASSLGTETNQPQHF | TGTGCCAGCAGCTTGGGAACAGAAACTAATCAGCCCCAGCATTTT
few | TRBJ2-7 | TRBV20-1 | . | CSGKTFYEQYF | TGCAGTGGCAAGACTTTCTACGAGCAGTACTTC
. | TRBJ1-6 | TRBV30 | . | CAWSGGGNSPLHF | TGTGCCTGGAGTGGAGGCGGAAATTCACCCCTCCACTTT
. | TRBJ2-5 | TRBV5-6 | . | CASSRTDMKTQYF | TGTGCCAGCAGCCGGACAGATATGAAGACCCAGTACTTC
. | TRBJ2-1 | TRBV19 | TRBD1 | CASTSTGGQLPFF | TGTGCCAGTACTTCTACAGGGGGACAGCTCCCGTTCTTC
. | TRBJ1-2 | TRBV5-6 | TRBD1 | CASSLSGTGGQGYTF | TGTGCCAGCAGCTTGTCCGGGACAGGGGGCCAAGGCTACACCTTC
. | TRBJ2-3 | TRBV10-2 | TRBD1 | CASSQQGASTDTQYF | TGCGCCAGCAGTCAACAGGGGGCCTCGACAGATACGCAGTATTTT
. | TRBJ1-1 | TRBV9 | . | CASSVAGGGSAFF | TGTGCCAGCAGCGTAGCTGGGGGGGGCTCGGCTTTCTTT
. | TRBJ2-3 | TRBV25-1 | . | CASSVVSETDTQYF | TGTGCCAGCAGTGTGGTGTCCGAGACAGATACGCAGTATTTT
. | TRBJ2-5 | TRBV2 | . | CASSGQQETQYF | TGTGCCAGCAGTGGACAACAAGAGACCCAGTACTTC
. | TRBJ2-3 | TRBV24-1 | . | CATSDARGTDTQYF | TGTGCCACCAGTGATGCGCGGGGCACAGATACGCAGTATTTT
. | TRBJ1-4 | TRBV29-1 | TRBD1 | CSVAGQTNEKLFF | TGCAGCGTTGCGGGACAGACTAATGAAAAACTGTTTTTT
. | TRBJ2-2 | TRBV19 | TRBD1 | CASSSPGQITGELFF | TGTGCCAGTAGTAGCCCGGGACAGATCACCGGGGAGCTGTTTTTT